The 19 T cell receptor beta chains listed next were all sequenced from one sample in a study of Graves' ophthalmopathy and Graves' hyperthyroidism. Using RNA transcripts, the TCR beta CDR3 regions were amplified. HTBI-primed first-round RT-PCR preceded second-round multiplex PCR. TCRdb processed the multiplex PCR reads anew with MiXCR; each CDR3 protein has one entry. The sample yields roughly 480,000 distinct CDR3 sequences, about an eighth seen once. Material: blood. These receptors came from a woman younger than 45 with Graves' ophthalmopathy.

In this sample, this clonotype turned up many times. The chain recombines TRBV18 with TRBJ2-5; tentative D call: TRBD2 (6 bases). The germline V gene encodes CDR1 KGHSH and CDR2 LQKENI. V lost 2 bases to trimming and J lost 5 bases, with 12 bases between them. CDR3 length: 14 residues. The CDR3 loop reads CASSPSASVETQYF. Here the CDR3 DNA reads TGTGCCAGCTCACCAAGTGCTAGCGTGGAGACCCAGTACTTC.

This clonotype has a count of ten or more. The V call is TRBV28, the J call TRBJ1-1; a possible D gene is TRBD1 (6 bases). Germline lookup yields CDR1 MDHEN and CDR2 SYDVKM. V was shortened by 2 bases and J by 0 bases, with 10 bases between the two germline ends. The CDR3 contains 15 residues. CDR3 in amino acids: CASSLADRLNTEAFF. In DNA form, the CDR3 reads TGTGCCAGCAGTTTAGCGGACAGACTGAACACTGAAGCTTTCTTT. The full variable domain, its missing parts supplied by reference TRBV28 and TRBJ1-1, is DVKVTQSSRYLVKRTGEKVFLECVQDMDHENMFWYRQDPGLGLRLIYFSYDVKMKEKGDIPEGYSVSREKKERFSLILESASTNQTSMYLCASSLADRLNTEAFFGQGTRLTVV.

In its sample, this clonotype was seen a few times. The CDR3 here is CAWSGSGPGYGSYEQYF. The CDR3 DNA follows: TGTGCCTGGAGCGGCTCCGGGCCAGGGTACGGCTCCTACGAGCAGTACTTC. This rearrangement joins TRBV30 to TRBJ2-7, with a possible D match to TRBD1 (5 bases). Germline CDR1 and CDR2: GTSNPN and SVGIG (reference sequence). The length of the CDR3 is 17 residues. Trimming took 3 bases from V and 0 from J, leaving 21 bases between them.

In this sample, this clonotype turned up many times. The chain uses TRBV30 and TRBJ2-4; D gene uncertain. In germline, CDR1 is GTSNPN, CDR2 SVGIG (reference sequence). This CDR3 is built from 16 residues. Trimming took 0 bases from V and 0 from J, leaving 12 bases between them. The CDR3 spells CAWSVRLGLAKNIQYF. Written as DNA, the CDR3 is TGTGCCTGGAGTGTACGATTGGGTCTAGCCAAAAACATTCAGTACTTC.

Many counts were recorded for this clonotype. The rearrangement links TRBV5-1 to TRBJ2-7, with TRBD1 matching over 8 bases. Germline V lookup: CDR1 SGHRS, CDR2 YFSETQ. V dropped 4 bases and J dropped 5; count of bases not matched to a gene: 14. This CDR3 has 16 residues. Here the CDR3 reads CASSTHGQGTGNEQYF. The CDR3, as DNA: TGCGCCAGCAGCACACATGGACAGGGTACGGGAAACGAGCAGTACTTC.

This clonotype has a handful of counts. The chain links TRBV13 to TRBJ2-7, with D perhaps matching TRBD1 (6 bases). The CDR3 has 16 amino acids. Trimming removed 0 bases at V and 5 bases at J, with 17 bases between. Germline CDR1 PRHDT, CDR2 FYEKMQ (reference sequence). CDR3 sequence (DNA): TGTGCCAGCAGCTTAGGCCTAGGGGGAGTCAAGGACGAGCAGTACTTC. As protein: CASSLGLGGVKDEQYF.

This clonotype was counted between two and nine times. This could be a read error, since a much larger clone is one nucleotide away. This chain uses TRBV12-3 or TRBV12-4 with TRBJ1-2, with a tentative D call TRBD1 (6 bases). The CDR3 has 14 amino acids. DNA for the CDR3: TGTGCCAGCAGTCCTGGGGGGGGCTTCTATAGCTACACCTTC. Amino acids: CASSPGGGFYSYTF.

This clonotype was observed many times. The chain links TRBV20-1 to TRBJ2-7; 8 bases fit TRBD2. CDR3 length equals 11 residues. CDR1 is DFQATT, CDR2 SNEGSKA, per germline (reference sequence). After removal of 6 bases from V and 13 bases from J, the junction contained 11 bases not matched to a gene. The chain's CDR3 is CSAQHGREVYF. The DNA of the CDR3 is TGCAGTGCACAACACGGGCGGGAGGTTTACTTC.

About this clonotype: One base away lies a much larger clone, so this may be a sequencing read error. The chain joins TRBV19 to TRBJ1-5; no clear D gene. This CDR3 is built from 13 residues. Germline V CDR1 and CDR2: LNHDA, SQIVND (reference sequence). Here the CDR3 reads CASGIDGYQPQHF. The CDR3 DNA sequence: TGTGCCAGTGGTATCGACGGGTATCAGCCCCAGCATTTT.

This clonotype has a count of ten or more. The chain uses TRBV6-1 and TRBJ1-1; D perhaps matches TRBD1 (5 bases). The germline V and J ends were trimmed by 8 bases and 4 bases, with 17 bases remaining between them. Germline V lookup: CDR1 MNHNS, CDR2 SASEGT. The CDR3 length is 14 residues. Written as DNA, the CDR3 is TGTGCCAGCGGGCTAGGGGACCTGAGCACTGAAGCTTTCTTT. Translation gives CASGLGDLSTEAFF.

This clonotype was recorded many times. The chain couples TRBV20-1 to TRBJ1-2; perhaps TRBD1 as D (5 bases). CDR3 size: 13 residues. The ends were cut back, 3 bases at V and 6 bases at J, with 14 bases in the middle. Per the germline V gene, CDR1 is DFQATT and CDR2 is SNEGSKA (reference sequence). The CDR3 nucleotides are TGCAGTGCTAGGGGCCTGGGGGGGGATGGCTACACCTTC. It translates to CSARGLGGDGYTF.

This clonotype was seen at least ten times. The genes are TRBV25-1 and TRBJ1-2; a possible D gene is TRBD1 (5 bases). Trimming pared 1 base from V and 8 bases from J, leaving 11 bases between. In germline, CDR1 is MGHDK, CDR2 SYGVNS. The CDR3 sequence is 13 residues long. CDR3 coding DNA: TGTGCCAGCAGTGAATTAGGAAGGACAGGCTACACCTTC. Encoded protein: CASSELGRTGYTF.

In this sample, this clonotype turned up a few times. The chain is built from TRBV20-1 and TRBJ1-2; 7 nucleotides line up with TRBD1. With V trimmed by 3 bases and J by 7 bases, 11 bases remained unmatched. CDR3 size: 14 residues. Germline V CDR1 and CDR2: DFQATT, SNEGSKA (reference sequence). CDR3 residues: CSARVQDRIGGYTF. CDR3 nucleotide sequence: TGCAGTGCTAGGGTCCAGGACAGGATTGGTGGCTACACCTTC.

CDR3 in amino acids: CSARDNRVVPEAFF. CDR3 DNA sequence: TGCAGTGCTAGAGATAACCGGGTAGTTCCTGAAGCTTTCTTT. This chain links TRBV20-1 with TRBJ1-1, with D uncertain. Germline assignment: CDR1 DFQATT and CDR2 SNEGSKA (reference sequence). This CDR3 has 14 amino acids. V shed 0 bases and J shed 6 bases, with 14 bases lying between them.

This clonotype showed up many times. A single base separates this from a much larger clone, so it may be a read error. V is TRBV15 and J is TRBJ2-7; D is ambiguous. The CDR3 covers 14 residues. CDR1 is LNHNV and CDR2 is YYDKDF in the germline V gene (reference sequence). V was shortened by 0 bases and J by 3 bases, with 9 bases between the two germline ends. The CDR3 loop reads CATSRDRTDYEQYF. The CDR3 DNA follows: TGTGCCACCAGCAGAGACAGAACTGACTACGAGCAGTACTTC.

The table lists this clonotype with many counts. This chain joins TRBV11-2 and TRBJ2-2; 9 bases align to TRBD2. V lost 5 bases and J lost 5; bases outside the gene matches: 12. This CDR3 region has 17 residues. The germline V gene encodes CDR1 SGHAT and CDR2 FQNNGV. This chain's CDR3 is CASSLERGGRATGELFF. DNA of the CDR3: TGTGCCAGCAGCCTCGAAAGGGGCGGGAGGGCTACCGGGGAGCTGTTTTTT. The variable domain in full, completed from reference TRBV11-2 and TRBJ2-2, reads EAGVAQSPRYKIIEKRQSVAFWCNPISGHATLYWYQQILGQGPKLLIQFQNNGVVDDSQLPKDRFSAERLKGVDSTLKIQPAKLEDSAVYLCASSLERGGRATGELFFGEGSRLTVL.

This clonotype has just one count. The chain links TRBV2 to TRBJ1-5; 7 bases fit TRBD1. The CDR3 is 16 residues long. Germline V gene lookup returns CDR1 SNHLY and CDR2 FYNNEI. Trimming at V came to 7 bases and at J to 0 bases, leaving 9 bases not matched to a gene. The CDR3 DNA reads as TGTGCCAGCAAGGGAGGGACAGACAATAGCAATCAGCCCCAGCATTTT. It encodes CASKGGTDNSNQPQHF.

This clonotype was counted many times. V and J are TRBV12-3 or TRBV12-4 and TRBJ2-2; D is perhaps TRBD1 (6 bases). The CDR3 is 15 residues long. Trimming shortened V by 1 base and J by 4 bases, and 10 bases separated the two germline ends. CDR3 protein: CASSLVQGSTGELFF. CDR3 nucleotide sequence: TGTGCCAGCAGTTTAGTCCAGGGGAGCACCGGGGAGCTGTTTTTT.

This clonotype was detected only a few times. The rearrangement joins TRBV12-3 or TRBV12-4 to TRBJ2-7, with D hard to call. V dropped 3 bases and J dropped 7 bases, with 10 bases sitting between them. The CDR3 totals 12 residues. CDR3 protein: CASSFSLEEQYF. The CDR3 region has the DNA TGTGCCAGCAGTTTTAGCTTGGAGGAGCAGTACTTC.